The present T cell receptor beta chain was sequenced within a study of T-cell reconstitution after alpha-beta-depleted transplantation in children. Note on this clonotype: Its target is unknown.

The V gene end was trimmed by 7 bases and the J gene end by 6 bases; junction bases not matched to a gene: 13. This CDR3 has 15 amino acids. The V gene's germline CDR1 is WNHNN and CDR2 SYGVQD (reference sequence). A library of TCRbeta sequences, prepared with unique molecular identifiers, was generated. TCRdb fed the PCR reads into MiXCR, producing one record per CDR3 protein. The data hold 500,000 to 750,000 distinct CDR3 sequences, with 20% to 30% observed a single time. The study's findings and limits: At day 60, the high TCRbeta diversity found in some patients originated from recipient T cells and thymic progenitors that had survived. The study reportedly traced alpha-beta T cells about two months after transplant to several hundred expanded graft clones. Diversity and T-cell counts at one year after transplant derived mostly from new T cells.

The receptor was derived from a boy younger than two with Wiskott-Aldrich syndrome, due to receive a stem cell transplant. The sequences come from PBMCs, collected before TCRalphabeta/CD19-depleted stem cell transplant. V and J are TRBV10-1 and TRBJ2-3, with 7 bases lining up with TRBD1. CDR3 region: CASTPSTGVPDTQYF. DNA of the CDR3: TGCGCCAGCACCCCAAGCACAGGGGTGCCCGATACGCAGTATTTT.